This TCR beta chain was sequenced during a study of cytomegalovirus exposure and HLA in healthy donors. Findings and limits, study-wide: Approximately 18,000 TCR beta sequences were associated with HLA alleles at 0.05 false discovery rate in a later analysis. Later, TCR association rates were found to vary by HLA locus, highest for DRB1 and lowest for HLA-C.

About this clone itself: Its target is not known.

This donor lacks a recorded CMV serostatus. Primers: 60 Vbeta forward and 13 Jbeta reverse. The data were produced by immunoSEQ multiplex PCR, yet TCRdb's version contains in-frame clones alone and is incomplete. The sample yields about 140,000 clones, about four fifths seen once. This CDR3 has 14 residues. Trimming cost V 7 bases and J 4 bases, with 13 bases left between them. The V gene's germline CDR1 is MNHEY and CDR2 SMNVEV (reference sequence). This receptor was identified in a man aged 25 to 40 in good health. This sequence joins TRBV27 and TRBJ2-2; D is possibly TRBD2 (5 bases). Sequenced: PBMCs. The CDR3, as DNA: TGTGCCAGCACGTCTAGCTCTTTCACCGGGGAGCTGTTTTTT. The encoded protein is CASTSSSFTGELFF.